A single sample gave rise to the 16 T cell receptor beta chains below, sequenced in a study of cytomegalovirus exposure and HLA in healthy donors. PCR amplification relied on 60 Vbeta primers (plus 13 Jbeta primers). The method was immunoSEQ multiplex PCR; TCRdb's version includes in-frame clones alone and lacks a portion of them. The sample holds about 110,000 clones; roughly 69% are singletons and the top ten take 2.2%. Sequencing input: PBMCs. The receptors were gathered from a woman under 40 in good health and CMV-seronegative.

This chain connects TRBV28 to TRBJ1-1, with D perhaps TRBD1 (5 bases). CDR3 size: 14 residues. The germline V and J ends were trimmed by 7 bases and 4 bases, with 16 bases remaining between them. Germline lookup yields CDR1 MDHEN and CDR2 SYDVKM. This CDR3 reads CASTRGGSGTEAFF. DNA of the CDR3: TGTGCCAGCACGCGGGGGGGGAGTGGCACTGAAGCTTTCTTT.

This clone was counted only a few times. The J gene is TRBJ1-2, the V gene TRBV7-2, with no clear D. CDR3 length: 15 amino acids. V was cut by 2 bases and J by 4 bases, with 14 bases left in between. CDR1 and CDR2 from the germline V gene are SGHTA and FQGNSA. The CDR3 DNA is TGTGCCAGCAGCTTACCCGGGAGGGCGGGCTATGGCTACACCTTC. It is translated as CASSLPGRAGYGYTF.

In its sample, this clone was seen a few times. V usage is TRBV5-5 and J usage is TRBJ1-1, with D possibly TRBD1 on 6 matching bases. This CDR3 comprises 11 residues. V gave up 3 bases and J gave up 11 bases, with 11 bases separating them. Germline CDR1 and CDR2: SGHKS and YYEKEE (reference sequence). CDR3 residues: CASSWQGLAFF. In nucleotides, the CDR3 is TGTGCCAGCAGCTGGCAGGGGTTGGCTTTCTTT.

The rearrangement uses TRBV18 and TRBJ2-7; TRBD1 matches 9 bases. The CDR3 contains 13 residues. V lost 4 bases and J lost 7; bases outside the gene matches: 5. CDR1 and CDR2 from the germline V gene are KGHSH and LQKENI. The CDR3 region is CASSRDRAEEQYF. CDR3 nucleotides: TGTGCCAGCTCACGGGACAGGGCGGAAGAGCAGTACTTC.

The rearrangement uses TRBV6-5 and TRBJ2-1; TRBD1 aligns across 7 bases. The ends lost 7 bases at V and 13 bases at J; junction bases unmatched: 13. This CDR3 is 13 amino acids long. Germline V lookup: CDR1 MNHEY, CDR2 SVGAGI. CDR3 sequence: CASTNPGTEVQFF. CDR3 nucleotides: TGTGCCAGCACCAACCCGGGGACAGAGGTCCAGTTCTTC.

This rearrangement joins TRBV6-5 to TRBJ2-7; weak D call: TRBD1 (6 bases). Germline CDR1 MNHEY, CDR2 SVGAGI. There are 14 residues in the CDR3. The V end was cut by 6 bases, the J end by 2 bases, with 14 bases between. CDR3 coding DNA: TGTGCCAGCAGACAACAGGGAAAGGCCTACGAGCAGTACTTC. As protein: CASRQQGKAYEQYF.

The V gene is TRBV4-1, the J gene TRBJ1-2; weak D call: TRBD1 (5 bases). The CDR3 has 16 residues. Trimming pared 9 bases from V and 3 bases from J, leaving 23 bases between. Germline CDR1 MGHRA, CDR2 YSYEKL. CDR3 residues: CASQGGSSSGDYGYTF. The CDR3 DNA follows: TGCGCCAGTCAGGGAGGATCTTCGTCCGGCGACTATGGCTACACCTTC.

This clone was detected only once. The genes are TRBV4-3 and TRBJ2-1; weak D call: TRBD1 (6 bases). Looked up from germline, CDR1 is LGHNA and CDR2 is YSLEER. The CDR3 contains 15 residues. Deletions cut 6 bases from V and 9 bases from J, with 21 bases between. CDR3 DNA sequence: TGCGCCAGCAGTGAGGGAAGGGCAGGGGAAGGTGAGCAGTTCTTC. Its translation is CASSEGRAGEGEQFF.

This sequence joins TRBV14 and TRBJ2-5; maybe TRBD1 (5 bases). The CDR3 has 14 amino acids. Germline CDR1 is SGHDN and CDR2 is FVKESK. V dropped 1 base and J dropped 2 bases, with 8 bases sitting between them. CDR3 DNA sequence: TGTGCCAGCAGCCAAGGACAGCTGCAAGAGACCCAGTACTTC. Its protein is CASSQGQLQETQYF.

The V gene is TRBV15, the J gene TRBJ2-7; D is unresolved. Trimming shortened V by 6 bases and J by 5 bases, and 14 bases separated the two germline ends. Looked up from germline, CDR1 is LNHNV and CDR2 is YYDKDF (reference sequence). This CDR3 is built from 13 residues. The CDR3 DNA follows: TGTGCCACCAGGGTTCCGGAGTCAAACGAGCAGTACTTC. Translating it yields CATRVPESNEQYF.

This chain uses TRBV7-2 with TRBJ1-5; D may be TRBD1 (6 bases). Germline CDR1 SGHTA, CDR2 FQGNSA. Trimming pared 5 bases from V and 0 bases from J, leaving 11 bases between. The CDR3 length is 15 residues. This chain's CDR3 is CASSLQGNSNQPQHF. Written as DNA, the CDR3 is TGTGCCAGCAGCCTACAGGGAAATAGCAATCAGCCCCAGCATTTT. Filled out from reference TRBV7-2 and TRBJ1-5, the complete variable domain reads GAGVSQSPSNKVTEKGKDVELRCDPISGHTALYWYRQSLGQGLEFLIYFQGNSAPDKSGLPSDRFSAERTGGSVSTLTIQRTQQEDSAVYLCASSLQGNSNQPQHFGDGTRLSIL.

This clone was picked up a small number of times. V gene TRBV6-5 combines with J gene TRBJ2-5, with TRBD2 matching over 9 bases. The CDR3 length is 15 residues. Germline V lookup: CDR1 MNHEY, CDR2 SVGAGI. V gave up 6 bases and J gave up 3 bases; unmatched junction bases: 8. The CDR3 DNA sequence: TGTGCCAGCAGGTCCTCAGCGGGAGGAAAAGAGACCCAGTACTTC. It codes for CASRSSAGGKETQYF.

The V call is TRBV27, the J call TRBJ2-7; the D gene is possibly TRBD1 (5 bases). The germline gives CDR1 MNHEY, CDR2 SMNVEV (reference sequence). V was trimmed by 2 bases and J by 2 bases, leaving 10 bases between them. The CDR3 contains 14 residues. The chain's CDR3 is CASSLKGPTYEQYF. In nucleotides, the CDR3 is TGTGCCAGCAGTTTAAAGGGGCCCACCTACGAGCAGTACTTC.

DNA of the CDR3: TGTGCCAGCAGTCCCCTTGGGACTTCCCTGAACGGTGAGCAGTTCTTC. It is translated as CASSPLGTSLNGEQFF. This chain uses TRBV27 with TRBJ2-1, with D perhaps matching TRBD2 (6 bases). Germline CDR1 is MNHEY and CDR2 is SMNVEV (reference sequence). The CDR3 has 16 residues. Deletions cut 5 bases from V and 9 bases from J, with 23 bases between.

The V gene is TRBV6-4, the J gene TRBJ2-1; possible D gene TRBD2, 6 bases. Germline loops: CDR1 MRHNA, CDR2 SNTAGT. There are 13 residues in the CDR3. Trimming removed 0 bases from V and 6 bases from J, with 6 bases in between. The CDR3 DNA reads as TGTGCCAGCAGTGACTCGACTAGCAATGAGCAGTTCTTC. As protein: CASSDSTSNEQFF.

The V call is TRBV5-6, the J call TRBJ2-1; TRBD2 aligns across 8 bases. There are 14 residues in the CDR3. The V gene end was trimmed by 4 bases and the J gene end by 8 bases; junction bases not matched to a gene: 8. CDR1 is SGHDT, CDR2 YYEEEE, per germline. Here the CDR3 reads CASSGTRHNYEQFF. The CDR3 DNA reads TGTGCCAGCAGCGGGACTAGGCATAACTATGAGCAGTTCTTC.